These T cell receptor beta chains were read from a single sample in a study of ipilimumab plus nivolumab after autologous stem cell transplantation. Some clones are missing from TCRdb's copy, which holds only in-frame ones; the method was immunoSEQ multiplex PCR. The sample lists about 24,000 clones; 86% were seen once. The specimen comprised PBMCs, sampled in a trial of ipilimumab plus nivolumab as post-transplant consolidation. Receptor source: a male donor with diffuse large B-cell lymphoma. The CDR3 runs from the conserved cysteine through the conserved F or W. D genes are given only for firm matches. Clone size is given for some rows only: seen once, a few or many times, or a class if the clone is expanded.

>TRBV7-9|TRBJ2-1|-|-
CASSLRRDLSDEQFF
TGTGCCAGCAGCTTACGCCGAGACCTATCAGATGAGCAGTTCTTC
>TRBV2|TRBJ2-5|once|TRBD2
CASSELGGTSLKTQYF
TGTGCCAGCAGTGAACTTGGTGGGACTAGTTTGAAGACCCAGTACTTC
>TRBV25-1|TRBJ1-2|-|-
CASLSIAGRFDYGYTF
TGTGCCAGCCTGTCGATTGCAGGGCGATTTGACTATGGCTACACCTTC
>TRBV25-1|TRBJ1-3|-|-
CASSDLKLMGNTIYF
TGTGCCAGCAGTGACCTAAAACTTATGGGGAACACCATATATTTT
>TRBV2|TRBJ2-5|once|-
CASSAEETQYF
TGTGCCAGCAGTGCCGAAGAGACCCAGTACTTC
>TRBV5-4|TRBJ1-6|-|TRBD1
CASSSGQNNSPLHF
TGTGCCAGCAGCTCGGGACAGAATAATTCACCCCTCCACTTT
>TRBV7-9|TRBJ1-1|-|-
CASSLYVGGADTEAFF
TGTGCCAGCAGCTTATACGTCGGGGGGGCGGACACTGAAGCTTTCTTT
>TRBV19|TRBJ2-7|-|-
CASSNRQAYEQYF
TGTGCCAGTAGTAACCGACAGGCGTACGAGCAGTACTTC
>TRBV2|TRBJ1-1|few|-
CASRGGRVTEAFF
TGTGCCAGCAGAGGAGGGAGGGTGACTGAAGCTTTCTTT
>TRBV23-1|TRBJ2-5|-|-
CASSQQGGQETQYF
TGCGCCAGCAGTCAGCAGGGGGGGCAAGAGACCCAGTACTTC
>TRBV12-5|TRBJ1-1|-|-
CASGLHRTEAFF
TGTGCTAGTGGTTTACACAGGACTGAAGCTTTCTTT
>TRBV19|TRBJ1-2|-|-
CASKKGTGLYGYTF
TGTGCCAGTAAAAAAGGGACGGGGCTCTATGGCTACACCTTC
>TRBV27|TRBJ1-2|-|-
CASSLSRGGGYGYTF
TGTGCCAGCAGTTTATCCCGCGGGGGAGGCTATGGCTACACCTTC
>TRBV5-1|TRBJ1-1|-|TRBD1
CASSEDRGWRPEAFF
TGCGCCAGCAGCGAGGACAGGGGATGGAGGCCTGAAGCTTTCTTT
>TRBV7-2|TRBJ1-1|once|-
CASSPRGDSTEAFF
TGTGCCAGCAGTCCCCGGGGGGATAGCACTGAAGCTTTCTTT
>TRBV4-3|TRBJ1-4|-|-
CASSQGHATNEKLFF
TGCGCCAGCAGCCAAGGCCACGCAACTAATGAAAAACTGTTTTTT
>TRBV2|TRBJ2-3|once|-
CASRGSWLTSTDTQYF
TGTGCCAGCAGGGGAAGCTGGCTTACCAGCACAGATACGCAGTATTTT
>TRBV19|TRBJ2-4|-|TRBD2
CATSGGTIAKNIQYF
TGTGCCACGAGCGGGGGGACAATAGCCAAAAACATTCAGTACTTC
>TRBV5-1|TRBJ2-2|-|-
CASSINTGELFF
TGCGCCAGCAGTATTAACACCGGGGAGCTGTTTTTT
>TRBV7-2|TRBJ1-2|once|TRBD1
CASTGGAGGYTF
TGTGCCAGTACAGGGGGCGCGGGGGGCTACACCTTC
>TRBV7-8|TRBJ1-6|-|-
CASSPGVGVGNSPLHF
TGTGCCAGCAGCCCTGGGGTTGGGGTGGGAAATTCACCCCTCCACTTT
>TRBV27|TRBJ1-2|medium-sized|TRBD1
CASSLRTGGGSNYGYTF
TGTGCCAGCAGTTTACGGACAGGGGGCGGCTCTAACTATGGCTACACCTTC
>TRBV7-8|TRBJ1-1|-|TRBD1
CASSLRDRGSNTEAFF
TGTGCCAGCAGCTTACGGGACAGGGGATCGAACACTGAAGCTTTCTTT
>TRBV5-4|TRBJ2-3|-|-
CASSLPGRTDTQYF
TGTGCCAGCAGCTTACCCGGCAGGACAGATACGCAGTATTTT
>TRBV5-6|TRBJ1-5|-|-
CASSLRPRSSGFNYQPQHF
TGTGCCAGCAGCCTACGTCCCCGCAGTTCGGGGTTTAACTATCAGCCCCAGCATTTT
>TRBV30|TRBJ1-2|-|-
CAWSVPGTTPLYGYTF
TGTGCCTGGAGTGTACCAGGGACCACACCCCTCTATGGCTACACCTTC
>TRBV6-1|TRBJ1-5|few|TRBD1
CASSVFPGGGEGQPQHF
TGTGCCAGCAGTGTATTCCCGGGAGGGGGCGAGGGTCAGCCCCAGCATTTT
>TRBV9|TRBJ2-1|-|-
CASSQQPSSSYNEQFF
TGTGCCAGCAGCCAACAGCCCTCAAGCTCCTACAATGAGCAGTTCTTC
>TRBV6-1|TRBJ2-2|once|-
CASSETRGTGELFF
TGTGCCAGCAGTGAAACGCGAGGCACCGGGGAGCTGTTTTTT
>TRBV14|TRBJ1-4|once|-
CASSPSAGGAGSVKKLFF
TGTGCCAGCAGCCCAAGCGCCGGGGGCGCGGGTTCAGTGAAAAAACTGTTTTTT
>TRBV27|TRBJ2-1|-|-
CASSLLGARNEQFF
TGTGCCAGCAGTTTATTGGGGGCGCGGAATGAGCAGTTCTTC
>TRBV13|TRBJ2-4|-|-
CASSFLGGILAKNIQYF
TGTGCCAGCAGCTTTTTAGGGGGGATACTAGCCAAAAACATTCAGTACTTC
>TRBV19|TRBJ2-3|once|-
CASSIDSGTNTQYF
TGTGCCAGTAGTATAGATTCGGGGACAAATACGCAGTATTTT
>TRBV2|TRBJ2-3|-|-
CASSEGTDTQYF
TGTGCCAGCAGTGAAGGAACGGATACGCAGTATTTT
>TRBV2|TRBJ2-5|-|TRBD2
CATSSGGASQETQYF
TGTGCCACCAGTAGCGGGGGGGCCTCTCAAGAGACCCAGTACTTC
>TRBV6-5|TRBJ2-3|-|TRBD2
CASIAGGHDTQYF
TGTGCCAGCATCGCGGGGGGCCACGATACGCAGTATTTT